This is a list of T cell receptor beta chains from one sample in a study of tumor and adjacent non-tumor tissue in lung cancer. TCRdb re-derived calls from the multiplex PCR reads in MiXCR, one entry per CDR3 protein. The profile shows about 200,000 distinct CDR3 sequences, roughly 70% of them singletons. The sequencing sample was made of lung tumor tissue. All receptors come from a man aged 55 to 69 with non-small cell lung cancer. Each CDR3 is given with its conserved first and last residue. A D gene is named only where the DNA matches it firmly. Clone size is given for some rows only: seen once, a few or many times, or a class if the clone is expanded.

.	.	TRBV5-4	TRBJ1-6	TGTGCCAGCTCTCCCAGGGGAGATGGTTCACCCCTCCACTTT	CASSPRGDGSPLHF
.	.	TRBV6-2/TRBV6-3	TRBJ1-1	TGTGCCGGCAGTTTCCAGATACTCACTGAAGCTTTCTTT	CAGSFQILTEAFF
.	.	TRBV20-1	TRBJ2-3	TGCAGTGCTAGAGATCGGCCGAGGGGGAGCGGGTCGGCAGATACGCAGTATTTT	CSARDRPRGSGSADTQYF
.	many	TRBV4-2	TRBJ2-1	TGTGCCAGCAGCCGCTCCTACAATGAGCAGTTCTTC	CASSRSYNEQFF
.	.	TRBV11-3	TRBJ1-2	TGTGCCAGCGGCCTGACACCGGCGACCTACGGCTACACCTTC	CASGLTPATYGYTF
TRBD2	.	TRBV27	TRBJ2-7	TGTGCCAGCAGCCGCCTAGCGGGAAGCTACGAGCAGTACTTC	CASSRLAGSYEQYF
.	.	TRBV10-3	TRBJ1-1	TGTGCCATCAGTGAGGGGACACCCGTCACTGAAGCTTTCTTT	CAISEGTPVTEAFF
.	.	TRBV5-1	TRBJ1-2	TGCGCCAGCAGCTTGGGCTGGCAGGGAGGAAGTTATGGCTACACCTTC	CASSLGWQGGSYGYTF
.	.	TRBV7-9	TRBJ1-1	TGTACCAGCAGCCAGGCCCGTGAAGCTTTCTTT	CTSSQAREAFF
.	many	TRBV29-1	TRBJ2-3	TGCAGCGTGGGGGACACAGATACGCAGTATTTT	CSVGDTDTQYF
.	.	TRBV30	TRBJ2-1	TGTGCCTGGAGCGGTAGGGTCTACAATGAGCAGTTCTTC	CAWSGRVYNEQFF
.	.	TRBV4-3	TRBJ2-7	TGCGCCAGCAGCCAAGATCTCCAGTTGAGCGGGCAACATTACTTC	CASSQDLQLSGQHYF
.	.	TRBV12-3/TRBV12-4	TRBJ1-1	TGTGCCAGCAGTTTAGACACGTTAATCACTGAAGCTTTATTT	CASSLDTLITEALF
.	.	TRBV6-5	TRBJ2-3	TGTGCCAACAGTTACCGACGAGCCACAGATACGCAGTATTTT	CANSYRRATDTQYF
TRBD1	.	TRBV11-2	TRBJ1-1	TGTGCCAGCAGTCCCGGACAGGGTGGCAACATTGAAGCTTTCTTT	CASSPGQGGNIEAFF
.	.	TRBV14	TRBJ1-1	TGTGCCAGCAGCCAACAACCGAACACTGAAGCTTTCTTT	CASSQQPNTEAFF
.	.	TRBV20-1	TRBJ2-5	TGCAGTGCTAGGACGGCAGGGAAAGGGACCCAATACTTC	CSARTAGKGTQYF
.	.	TRBV11-1	TRBJ2-7	TGTGTCAGCAAGGGGCACGAGGACGAACAGTACTTC	CVSKGHEDEQYF
.	.	TRBV11-3	TRBJ2-7	TGTGCCTGCAGCTTAGATCGAAATCCCACCTACGAGCGGTACTTC	CACSLDRNPTYERYF
.	few	TRBV5-6	TRBJ1-1	TGTGCCAACAGCTTGTTCATCGGGAGTACTGAAGCTTTTTTT	CANSLFIGSTEAFF
.	.	TRBV11-3	TRBJ1-1	TGTGTCAGCAGCTTACGACCGAACACTGAAGCTTTCTTT	CVSSLRPNTEAFF
.	few	TRBV6-6	TRBJ2-7	TGTGCCAGCAGTTACATGGGGGGGGCGAGGGAGCAGTACTTC	CASSYMGGAREQYF
TRBD1	many	TRBV14	TRBJ1-4	TGTGCCAGCAGCCAATTCCGGGACAGGGGAGGCGAAAAACTGTTTTTT	CASSQFRDRGGEKLFF
TRBD1	.	TRBV6-6	TRBJ2-2	TGTGCCGGCAGTTCCCACGGGACAGGGTGGATCGGGGAGATGTTTTTT	CAGSSHGTGWIGEMFF
TRBD1	.	TRBV12-5	TRBJ1-6	TGTGCTAGTGCTTTCCACCCCGGGACAGGGGACTATAATTCACCCCTCCACTTT	CASAFHPGTGDYNSPLHF
.	.	TRBV6-5	TRBJ1-4	TGTACCATCAGTTACTTTTCCTCGGCAACTAATGAAAAACTGTTTTTT	CTISYFSSATNEKLFF
.	few	TRBV4-2	TRBJ2-7	TGTGCCAGCAGCCAAGATTCGAGAGGCACCGAGCAGTACTTC	CASSQDSRGTEQYF
TRBD1	.	TRBV28	TRBJ1-6	TGTGCCAGCAGATTATACGCACAGGGGGCGGATAATTCACCCCTCCACTTT	CASRLYAQGADNSPLHF
TRBD1	many	TRBV4-1	TRBJ1-4	TGCGCCAGCAGCCGACGGACAGGGGGAGAAAAACTGTTTTTT	CASSRRTGGEKLFF
.	few	TRBV20-1	TRBJ2-2	TGCAGTGCCTTACAGGGGGGGAGCACCGGGGAGCTGTTTTTT	CSALQGGSTGELFF
.	.	TRBV30	TRBJ2-3	TGTGCCTGGACCCCTCGGACGGCGTTTTTCACAGATACGCAGTATTTT	CAWTPRTAFFTDTQYF
.	.	TRBV11-3	TRBJ1-4	TGTGCCTGCAGCTCAACCGATAATGAAAAACTGTTTTTT	CACSSTDNEKLFF
.	.	TRBV20-1	TRBJ2-1	TGCAGTGCTATGGATAGGGCCGATAAGCAGTTCTTC	CSAMDRADKQFF
.	.	TRBV5-6	TRBJ2-2	TGTGCCAGCAGCTTGTTTTTGGGTGGAGTGGACACCGGGGAGCTGTTTTTT	CASSLFLGGVDTGELFF
.	.	TRBV6-2/TRBV6-3	TRBJ1-5	TGTGCCAGCGGCCCCACCGGGCAGGGGAGTCAGCCCCAGCATTTT	CASGPTGQGSQPQHF
TRBD1	.	TRBV20-1	TRBJ2-3	TGCAGTGTTCCAGGGGACAGATCAACAGATACGCAGTATTTT	CSVPGDRSTDTQYF
.	.	TRBV20-1	TRBJ2-1	TGCAGTACTAGAGAGCGGCCAATGGGGGAGCAGTTCTTC	CSTRERPMGEQFF
TRBD1	few	TRBV6-5	TRBJ2-2	TGTGCCAGCAGCGGGACAGGGAAGAAATTTTCCGGGGAGCTGTTTTTT	CASSGTGKKFSGELFF
TRBD1	.	TRBV20-1	TRBJ1-1	TGCAATGCTAGAGGGGGCCTTGCGAACACTGAAGCTTTCTTT	CNARGGLANTEAFF
.	once	TRBV11-2	TRBJ2-7	TGTGCCAGCAGCAAAGATCCCCCGGTACACGAGCAGTACTTC	CASSKDPPVHEQYF
.	.	TRBV6-5	TRBJ1-5	TGTGCCAGCATCACTAGCGCAGGGTCGATTAATGGCAGCAATCAGCGCCGGCATTTT	CASITSAGSINGSNQRRHF
.	many	TRBV20-1	TRBJ1-3	TGCAGTGCTAGAGCTGGGCCAGGCTCTGGAAACACCATATATTTT	CSARAGPGSGNTIYF
TRBD2	.	TRBV20-1	TRBJ2-3	TGCAGTGCTTCGACTAGCGAGAGAAAATCAGGTACGCAGTATTTT	CSASTSERKSGTQYF
TRBD2	.	TRBV11-2	TRBJ2-3	TGTGCCAGCAGCTTACTAGCGGGGGGGCACACAGATAAGCGGTATTTT	CASSLLAGGHTDKRYF